This T cell receptor beta chain appears in the sequencing data of a study of blood T cell repertoires in COVID-19. On the study more broadly: The United States, Italy and Spain were the sources of the acute and convalescent COVID-19 samples. T cells, B-cell-depleted T cells, or PBMCs provided the cDNA or gDNA that served as material.

Authors' data handling: Nucleated cell number was recorded as an estimate derived from reference gene primer amplification. Generated by immunoSEQ multiplex PCR, the TCRdb table keeps only in-frame clones and is missing some. That table gives V, J and clone size, and the DNA gave D and trimming. The sample holds more than 85,000 clones; 75% to 85% are singletons and the top ten take just under 25%. Trimming shortened V by 1 base and J by 8 bases, and 14 bases separated the two germline ends. The length of the CDR3 is 14 residues. Germline lookup yields CDR1 SGHTA and CDR2 FQGNSA. This clonotype was obtained from a man aged 55 to 69 with acute or convalescent COVID-19. The chain employs TRBV7-2 and TRBJ1-1; no firm D call. Input material: peripheral blood. CDR3 nucleotide sequence: TGTGCCAGCAGCTTAGAGTCCAGGCCCCCGGAAGCTTTCTTT. As protein: CASSLESRPPEAFF.